The clone carrying this T cell receptor (beta chain) was seen repeatedly, ten times or more. The V end was cut by 8 bases, the J end by 10 bases, with 12 bases between. The length of the CDR3 is 11 residues. Unique molecular identifiers were incorporated into the prepared TCRbeta library. TCRdb analysed the PCR reads with MiXCR anew, one entry per CDR3 protein. The data show 75,000 to 100,000 distinct CDR3 sequences, more than 7% seen once. The data were taken from a study of T-cell reconstitution after alpha-beta-depleted transplantation in children. This chain connects TRBV12-3 or TRBV12-4 to TRBJ2-1; D unclear. The sample consisted of PBMCs from the stem cell graft donor, taken from the stem cell graft. The receptor comes from a human donor who donated a stem cell graft to a child with congenital amegakaryocytic thrombocytopenia. The CDR3 reads CASAIQYEQFF. The CDR3 region has the DNA TGTGCCAGCGCCATACAGTACGAGCAGTTCTTC.